This entry describes one TCR beta chain. Clones were sequenced by immunoSEQ multiplex PCR, and TCRdb holds only the in-frame ones, with some missing. Here the sample spans more than 200,000 clones, about 83% being singletons. The sample is drawn from a study of blood T cell repertoires in COVID-19. The V gene's germline CDR1 is KGHDR and CDR2 SFDVKD. V trimming: 6 bases; J trimming: 16 bases; junction bases outside the gene matches: 9. The CDR3 is made up of 13 amino acids. Sequenced input: peripheral blood. This receptor was identified in a woman between 35 and 50 years old with active or convalescent COVID-19. This chain connects TRBV24-1 to TRBJ2-1; TRBD2 aligns across 12 bases. CDR3 DNA sequence: TGTGCCACCAGTCGACTAGCGGGAGTCGGCTACTTCTTC. It encodes CATSRLAGVGYFF.